Listed below are T cell receptor beta chains from one sample, sequenced in a study of molecular identifiers for immune sequencing clone quantification. TCRdb fed the PCR reads into MiXCR, producing one record per CDR3 protein. The sample lists about 640,000 distinct CDR3 sequences, about 20% occurring once. Sequencing was carried out using naive CD8+ T cells from blood, with Jurkat cell RNA spiked in. The receptors originated from a human donor in good health. Some libraries in this study had Jurkat cell RNA spiked in. CDR3s include the opening cysteine and the closing phenylalanine or tryptophan. D genes are given only for firm matches. Clone size appears in some rows only: once, few, many, or a class for an expanded clone.

few | TRBJ2-7 | 13 | TRBV19 | - | TGTGCCAGTAGTTGGGCGCACTCCTACGAGCAGTACTTC | CASSWAHSYEQYF
few | TRBJ1-1 | 16 | TRBV6-5 | - | TGTGCCAGCAGTCCCGCCGGAAGACAACTAAACACTGAAGCTTTCTTT | CASSPAGRQLNTEAFF
many | TRBJ1-1 | 13 | TRBV18 | - | TGTGCCAGCTCACCACCGGAGAACACTGAAGCTTTCTTT | CASSPPENTEAFF
- | TRBJ2-3 | 14 | TRBV12-3/TRBV12-4 | - | TGTGCCAGCAGTTTAGTTTCGAGGGTAGATACGCAGTATTTT | CASSLVSRVDTQYF
many | TRBJ2-7 | 19 | TRBV6-2/TRBV6-3 | TRBD1 | TGTGCCAGCAGTTACTCCACGAGTGGAACCGGGACAGGGGTCTACGAGCAGTACTTC | CASSYSTSGTGTGVYEQYF
many | TRBJ2-2 | 15 | TRBV7-9 | - | TGTGCCAGCAGCCCCCCCGTGTGGGAACCCGGGGAGCTGTTTTTT | CASSPPVWEPGELFF
- | TRBJ2-7 | 15 | TRBV6-1 | - | TGTGCCAGCACCCGGTTACAGATCCAGGCTTACGAGCAGTACTTC | CASTRLQIQAYEQYF
many | TRBJ1-6 | 17 | TRBV4-3 | - | TGCGCCAGCAGCCAAACACCGGGTAGCTCCTATAATTCACCCCTCCACTTT | CASSQTPGSSYNSPLHF
- | TRBJ2-1 | 17 | TRBV20-1 | TRBD2 | TGCAGTGCTAGGGGATATACCGGGACTAGCGGGGGCGTAGCCCAGGTCTTC | CSARGYTGTSGGVAQVF
many | TRBJ2-7 | 13 | TRBV2 | - | TGTGCCAGCAGTGTCGGATCGGGGTGGGAGCAGTACTTC | CASSVGSGWEQYF
many | TRBJ2-3 | 17 | TRBV27 | TRBD2 | TGTGCCAGCAGTCCTCCGGGACTAGCGGGCAGCACAGATACGCAGTATTTT | CASSPPGLAGSTDTQYF
many | TRBJ2-7 | 15 | TRBV19 | TRBD1 | TGTGCCAGTAGTACACCCGGACAGGGTATCAACGAGCAGTACTTC | CASSTPGQGINEQYF
few | TRBJ1-1 | 15 | TRBV28 | - | TGTGCCAGCAGTTTAATTCAGGGTTTGTGGACTGAAGCTTTCTTT | CASSLIQGLWTEAFF
few | TRBJ2-7 | 14 | TRBV4-2 | - | TGTGCCAGCAGCCAAAATGCTGGGTTTGTAGAGCAGTACTTC | CASSQNAGFVEQYF
once | TRBJ2-7 | 16 | TRBV4-1 | TRBD1 | TGCGCCAGCAGCCAACACGGACAGGGGGGCTTCCACGAGCAGTACTTC | CASSQHGQGGFHEQYF
- | TRBJ2-7 | 15 | TRBV5-3 | - | TGTGCCAGCAGCATTGGACGGGGGATATCCCACGAGCAGTACTTC | CASSIGRGISHEQYF
many | TRBJ2-3 | 16 | TRBV20-1 | TRBD2 | TGCAGTGCTAGAGAAAGCGGGAGGGCCATCGCAGATACGCAGTATTTT | CSARESGRAIADTQYF
many | TRBJ1-1 | 17 | TRBV15 | - | TGTGCCACCAGCAGAGATAGAGGCCTGACAGCCGGGGGAGAAGCTTTCTTT | CATSRDRGLTAGGEAFF
- | TRBJ2-7 | 17 | TRBV4-3 | - | TGCGCCAGCAGCCAAGATAGGGTACAGGGTGGGTCCTACGAGCAGTACTTC | CASSQDRVQGGSYEQYF
many | TRBJ2-3 | 15 | TRBV6-6 | - | TGTGCCAGCAGTTACCTATCCCGAGAAGTGGATACGCAGTATTTT | CASSYLSREVDTQYF
many | TRBJ1-1 | 11 | TRBV19 | - | TGTGCCACCTCGACAGGTTCTGAAGCTTTCTTT | CATSTGSEAFF
many | TRBJ2-7 | 13 | TRBV29-1 | TRBD1 | TGCAGCGCGGGGACAGGGACTTCCTACGAGCAGTACTTC | CSAGTGTSYEQYF
many | TRBJ2-6 | 15 | TRBV27 | - | TGTGCCAGCAGTGTACAGGGCGGGGGGGCCAACGTCCTGACTTTC | CASSVQGGGANVLTF